Listed below are T cell receptor beta chains from one sample, sequenced in a study of cytomegalovirus exposure and HLA in healthy donors. TCRdb's copy holds only in-frame clones and misses some; the assay was immunoSEQ multiplex PCR. The top ten clones hold about 14% of a sample with under 200,000 clones, about 80% of them seen once. Sequences were obtained from PBMCs. Source of these receptors: a man aged 50 to 59 in good health and CMV-seropositive. Both conserved end residues are part of each CDR3. The order of the fields is D gene, J gene, clone size, V gene, CDR3 DNA, CDR3 protein. The D gene is left open where the match is weak. A row's size may be missing; if present it is once, few, many or a size class.

TRBD2	TRBJ2-3	-	TRBV2	TGTGCCAGCAGTGTGGGTAGCGGGAGCACAGATACGCAGTATTTT	CASSVGSGSTDTQYF
TRBD1	TRBJ2-5	-	TRBV5-5	TGTGCCAGCAGGCGAGAGGACAGGGGGTTTCTTGAGACCCAGTACTTC	CASRREDRGFLETQYF
-	TRBJ2-3	-	TRBV7-4	TGTGCCAGCAGCTTAGGCTGGACTCCTACAGATACGCAGTATTTT	CASSLGWTPTDTQYF
TRBD2	TRBJ2-5	-	TRBV2	TGTGCCAGCAGTGGAACGGGACTAGCGGGGAGGGGGACCCAGTACTTC	CASSGTGLAGRGTQYF
-	TRBJ2-3	-	TRBV4-1	TGCGCCAGCAGCCAAGTCAGCGGCGGGGTAGGGCAGGTGGGCCGGGAGTATTTT	CASSQVSGGVGQVGREYF
-	TRBJ1-2	-	TRBV5-6	TGTGCCAGCAGCTTTGGCAGGGGCGGTGGCTACACCTTC	CASSFGRGGGYTF
-	TRBJ2-1	-	TRBV11-1	TGTGCCAGCAGCTTAGGTGGGCCGGAGCAGTTCTTC	CASSLGGPEQFF
-	TRBJ2-7	-	TRBV5-1	TGCGCCAGCAGCCCCCATTCCCAGGGGCTTCCCTACGAGCAGTACTTC	CASSPHSQGLPYEQYF
-	TRBJ2-5	-	TRBV9	TGTGCCAGCAGCCCTGACGGGGGGCGCGAAGAGACCCAGTACTTC	CASSPDGGREETQYF
-	TRBJ2-2	-	TRBV5-1	TGCGCCAGCAGCTTACTTCCGGTCACCGGGGAGCTGTTTTTT	CASSLLPVTGELFF
TRBD1	TRBJ1-1	-	TRBV5-1	TGCGCCAGCAGCGATCGACAGGGATTGAACACTGAAGCTTTCTTT	CASSDRQGLNTEAFF
-	TRBJ2-5	-	TRBV18	TGTGCCAGCTCACGGGCTCCGGGGGAGACCCAGTACTTC	CASSRAPGETQYF
TRBD2	TRBJ2-1	-	TRBV14	TGTGCCAGCAGCCAAGATAGCGGGGGATTCGATGAGCAGTTCTTC	CASSQDSGGFDEQFF
-	TRBJ2-2	-	TRBV6-1	TGTGCCAGCAGTGAACGGGGAACCGCCGGGGAGCTGTTTTTT	CASSERGTAGELFF
-	TRBJ1-2	-	TRBV5-4	TGTGCCAGCAGCCCTCCAGAGGGGGGGACCCATGGCTACACCTTC	CASSPPEGGTHGYTF
-	TRBJ2-5	-	TRBV9	TGTGCCAGCAGCGTAGTAGTGGAGACCCAGTACTTC	CASSVVVETQYF
TRBD2	TRBJ2-1	-	TRBV7-6	TGTGCCAGCAGCTGGACTAGCGGGGGGGCCAATGAGCAGTTCTTC	CASSWTSGGANEQFF
-	TRBJ2-3	once	TRBV7-2	TGTGCCAGCAGCTCGGCTAGGAGGTCGGATACGCAGTATTTT	CASSSARRSDTQYF
TRBD1	TRBJ1-5	-	TRBV5-1	TGCGCCAGCAGCGCTACAGGGGTTCAGCCCCAGCATTTT	CASSATGVQPQHF
-	TRBJ1-4	-	TRBV27	TGTGCCAGCAGTTCGCCTCGGGAAGGGAAGAGTGAAAAACTGTTTTTT	CASSSPREGKSEKLFF
-	TRBJ2-7	-	TRBV28	TGTGCCAGCAGCCCAAACTACGAGCAGTACTTC	CASSPNYEQYF
-	TRBJ1-5	-	TRBV30	TGTGCCTGGAGTGTACCTACCGCTGGTCGCAGCAATCAGCCCCAGCATTTT	CAWSVPTAGRSNQPQHF
-	TRBJ2-5	-	TRBV19	TGTGCCAGTAGTAGTAGCGGATTCGGAGAGACCCAGTACTTC	CASSSSGFGETQYF
TRBD2	TRBJ2-5	-	TRBV25-1	TGTGCCAGCAGTGCCCGGGGACTAGCGGGGGCAGGGACCCAGTACTTC	CASSARGLAGAGTQYF
-	TRBJ2-6	once	TRBV2	TGTGCCAGCAGTCCCGCTAGATGGGGGCCTGGGGCCAACGTCCTGACTTTC	CASSPARWGPGANVLTF
-	TRBJ1-3	-	TRBV29-1	TGCAGCGTTGGGTTGGGGGCCTCTGGAAACACCATATATTTT	CSVGLGASGNTIYF
-	TRBJ1-5	-	TRBV6-6	TGTGCCAGCAGTGTGACGGGACAAAATAGACAGCCCCAGCATTTT	CASSVTGQNRQPQHF
TRBD1	TRBJ1-4	-	TRBV6-1	TGTGCCAGCAGAGACAGGGGGCGGATTGAAAAACTGTTTTTT	CASRDRGRIEKLFF
-	TRBJ1-6	-	TRBV2	TGTGCCAGTCGAGAGGGTTCACCCCTCCACTTT	CASREGSPLHF
TRBD2	TRBJ2-5	-	TRBV7-2	TGTGCCAGCAGCTTAGCGAGCGGGGCTGGGGGGTCCCAGTACTTC	CASSLASGAGGSQYF
TRBD2	TRBJ2-2	-	TRBV6-1	TGTGCCAGCAAAGGACTAGCGGGGAACACCGGGGAGCTGTTTTTT	CASKGLAGNTGELFF
TRBD1	TRBJ2-3	-	TRBV7-2	TGTGCCAGCAGCTATACAGGGGTGGCAGATACGCAGTATTTT	CASSYTGVADTQYF
TRBD1	TRBJ2-2	-	TRBV6-5	TGTGCCAGCACCGGGACAGCGAACACCGGGGAGCTGTTTTTT	CASTGTANTGELFF
TRBD1	TRBJ1-5	-	TRBV6-1	TGTGCCAGTAGCGACAGGGGATTGAGCAATCAGCCCCAGCATTTT	CASSDRGLSNQPQHF
TRBD1	TRBJ1-2	-	TRBV4-1	TGCGCCAGCAGCCAGTCCCCCGGGACAGCCTATGGCTACACCTTC	CASSQSPGTAYGYTF
TRBD1	TRBJ1-3	-	TRBV5-4	TGTGCCAGCAGCCCCGGACAGGGCTCTGGAAACACCATATATTTT	CASSPGQGSGNTIYF
TRBD2	TRBJ2-3	few	TRBV10-3	TGTGCCATCAGCCCGACTAGCGGGGGGTCTGCAGATACGCAGTATTTT	CAISPTSGGSADTQYF
-	TRBJ1-6	once	TRBV6-5	TGTGCCAGCAGTTACCCGGGTTTTAATTCACCCCTCCACTTT	CASSYPGFNSPLHF
-	TRBJ1-4	few	TRBV27	TGTGCCAGCAGTTCAACAGGGGAAAAACTGTTTTTT	CASSSTGEKLFF
-	TRBJ1-1	-	TRBV5-1	TGCGCCAGCAGCTTGAAGACGGGGAAGGGGAACACTGAAGCTTTCTTT	CASSLKTGKGNTEAFF
TRBD2	TRBJ2-1	-	TRBV5-6	TGTGCCAGCAGCTTGGGGTTTAGCGGGGGGGCAGAATACAATGAGCAGTTCTTC	CASSLGFSGGAEYNEQFF
TRBD1	TRBJ2-7	-	TRBV6-1	TGTGCCAGCAGCCGGGACAGGGCTTACTACGAGCAGTACTTC	CASSRDRAYYEQYF
-	TRBJ2-3	-	TRBV5-8	TGTGCCAGCAGCCGCGGACTTTTAGGGGATACGCAGTATTTT	CASSRGLLGDTQYF
TRBD2	TRBJ2-3	-	TRBV14	TGTGCCACAAAAGCGGGGTCTGCAGATACGCAGTATTTT	CATKAGSADTQYF
-	TRBJ2-3	-	TRBV10-1	TGCGCCAGCAGTGAGTACAACACAGATACGCAGTATTTT	CASSEYNTDTQYF
TRBD1	TRBJ2-1	-	TRBV5-5	TGTGCCAGCAGCCCTTACAGGGGGAATGAGCAGTTCTTC	CASSPYRGNEQFF
TRBD2	TRBJ2-5	-	TRBV10-2	TGCGCCAGCATGAGACTAGCGGGGGGGCGGGCCTGGGAGACCCAGTACTTC	CASMRLAGGRAWETQYF
TRBD2	TRBJ2-3	-	TRBV5-1	TGCGCCAGCAGCCCATCTAGCGGGGGGCCCACAGATACGCAGTATTTT	CASSPSSGGPTDTQYF
-	TRBJ2-6	-	TRBV14	TGTGCCAGCAGCCAAGAACGGGGAAAGAGGGCCAACGTCCTGACTTTC	CASSQERGKRANVLTF
-	TRBJ1-2	-	TRBV6-1	TGTGCCAGCAGTGAAGGGCAGATGGGGCTCTATGGCTACACCTTC	CASSEGQMGLYGYTF
-	TRBJ1-6	-	TRBV7-9	TGTGCCAGCAGCTTAGCGAATGGTGGCACCCTCCACTTT	CASSLANGGTLHF
-	TRBJ1-5	-	TRBV28	TGTGCCAGCATCTCCAGGGTACAGGGATTTAATCAGCCCCAGCATTTT	CASISRVQGFNQPQHF
-	TRBJ2-2	-	TRBV4-1	TGCGCCAGCAGCTATAACAGGGTTGGAACCGGGGAGCTGTTTTTT	CASSYNRVGTGELFF
TRBD1	TRBJ1-5	-	TRBV9	TGTGCCAGCAGCGAGGGGACAGGGGAGTGGAGCAATCAGCCCCAGCATTTT	CASSEGTGEWSNQPQHF